This TCR beta chain stems from a study of Ad26.COV2.S vaccination and SARS-CoV-2 variants. Study summary: Into the muscle, Ad26.COV2.S was dosed once or twice, 56 days apart.

This CDR3 has 15 residues. Germline loops: CDR1 LNHDA, CDR2 SQIVND (reference sequence). Trimming stripped 4 bases from V and 3 bases from J, with 14 bases between. As concerns this clone: The antigen remains undetermined.

General study findings and limits: Vaccinees reportedly had broad spike-specific CD8+ and CD4+ T cell responses. The TCR breadth and depth analyses may have understated or missed part of the total T cell responses.

Sequencing was performed with immunoSEQ multiplex PCR; in TCRdb, only in-frame clones are kept and a portion is missing. Among under 550,000 clones, about 93% were seen once, and the ten largest hold more than 9%. Noted treatment: about 20 received Ad26.COV2.S at low or high dose, single or two shots; roughly five received placebo; per-sample allocation not given. The investigators took samples on day 63 after the first vaccine or placebo injection. In Boston, an adult donor aged 18-55 years took part. The source material was peripheral blood, sampled in a trial of Ad26.COV2.S vaccine versus placebo. The gene calls are TRBV19 and TRBJ2-3; D is undetermined. The clonotype originates from a person aged 18-60 years who received the Ad26.COV2.S COVID-19 vaccine or a placebo. CDR3 in DNA: TGTGCCAGTAGTACCGCAACCCCTCCGACAGATACGCAGTATTTT. Its protein product is CASSTATPPTDTQYF.